Listed here are 24 T cell receptor beta chains from one sample, sequenced in a study of Ad26.COV2.S vaccination and SARS-CoV-2 variants. Regarding treatment: around 19 received Ad26.COV2.S at low or high dose, single or two shots; five or six received placebo; per-sample allocation not given. Day 63 after the first vaccine or placebo injection was the time point for sampling. Repertoires were generated with immunoSEQ multiplex PCR, while TCRdb's copy carries only in-frame clones and drops some. The sample holds 200,000 to 250,000 clones, 70% to 90% seen once. The sample was peripheral blood, taken in a trial of Ad26.COV2.S vaccine versus placebo. The origin of the receptors is a person between 18 and 65 years old who received the Ad26.COV2.S COVID-19 vaccine or a placebo.

The chain is built from TRBV5-6 and TRBJ2-7; D ambiguous. The CDR3 has 13 amino acids. Germline V lookup: CDR1 SGHDT, CDR2 YYEEEE. V was shortened by 0 bases and J by 4 bases, with 8 bases between the two germline ends. CDR3 sequence reads: CASSLAPVYEQYF. Here the CDR3 DNA reads TGTGCCAGCAGCTTGGCCCCGGTTTACGAGCAGTACTTC.

The chain has TRBV30 and TRBJ2-3; 11 nucleotides match TRBD2. The CDR3 spans 15 residues. Germline assignment: CDR1 GTSNPN and CDR2 SVGIG (reference sequence). Trimming at V came to 8 bases and at J to 7 bases, leaving 14 bases not matched to a gene. The CDR3 protein is CAGYWGSGRAHTQYF. In DNA, the CDR3 is TGTGCCGGATACTGGGGTAGCGGGAGGGCGCATACGCAGTATTTT.

The chain links TRBV5-4 to TRBJ2-6; D remains ambiguous. Trimming removed 4 bases from V and 0 bases from J, with 5 bases in between. Germline values: CDR1 SGHNT, CDR2 YYREEE (reference sequence). The CDR3 spans 14 residues. The CDR3 reads CASSRDSGANVLTF. CDR3 nucleotide sequence: TGTGCCAGCAGCAGGGACTCTGGGGCCAACGTCCTGACTTTC.

This chain links TRBV30 with TRBJ2-7, with a possible D match to TRBD2 (6 bases). CDR1 GTSNPN and CDR2 SVGIG come from the germline V gene (reference sequence). The V end lost 1 base, the J end lost 5 bases, and 15 bases lay between the germline ends. This CDR3 has 14 residues. CDR3 protein: CAWSEGRGFDEQYF. Here the CDR3 DNA reads TGTGCCTGGAGTGAAGGCCGGGGGTTCGACGAGCAGTACTTC.

The CDR3 reads CASSIGTGQETQYF. The DNA for the CDR3 is TGTGCCAGTAGTATTGGGACAGGGCAAGAGACCCAGTACTTC. This chain uses TRBV19 with TRBJ2-5, with 9 bases identical to TRBD1. The CDR3 runs to 14 residues. Germline lookup yields CDR1 LNHDA and CDR2 SQIVND (reference sequence). Losses at the gene ends were 3 bases for V and 2 bases for J; bases not matched to a gene: 1.

This rearrangement joins TRBV19 to TRBJ2-7; D is ambiguous. The germline gives CDR1 LNHDA, CDR2 SQIVND (reference sequence). This CDR3 comprises 11 residues. V dropped 8 bases and J dropped 5 bases, with 10 bases sitting between them. The CDR3 here is CASCGFNEQYF. The CDR3 DNA reads TGTGCCAGTTGTGGGTTTAACGAGCAGTACTTC.

This clone was picked up a small number of times. This chain joins TRBV7-9 and TRBJ2-1; 10 bases are shared with TRBD2. J was trimmed by 10 bases and V by 1 base; bases with no gene match: 7. The CDR3 loop spans 15 amino acids. CDR1 SEHNR and CDR2 FQNEAQ come from the germline V gene (reference sequence). This CDR3 reads CASSLGLAGVREQFF. CDR3 DNA sequence: TGTGCCAGCAGCTTAGGGCTAGCGGGAGTAAGAGAGCAGTTCTTC.

The chain recombines TRBV6-6 with TRBJ2-7, with TRBD2 as a possible D gene (5 bases). The CDR3 totals 16 residues. CDR1 and CDR2 from the germline V gene are MNHNY and SVGAGI (reference sequence). Trimming removed 0 bases from V and 0 bases from J, with 12 bases in between. The CDR3 DNA is TGTGCCAGCAGTTACTCCCAGGTGGGGAGCTCCTACGAGCAGTACTTC. It encodes CASSYSQVGSSYEQYF.

The gene calls are TRBV6-2 or TRBV6-3 and TRBJ2-3; the D gene is possibly TRBD1 (5 bases). Germline values: CDR1 MNHEY, CDR2 SVGEGT. The CDR3 is made up of 15 amino acids. V shed 1 base and J shed 2 bases, with 10 bases lying between them. CDR3 DNA: TGTGCCAGCAGTTACTTCGCACAGGCCACAGATACGCAGTATTTT. It encodes CASSYFAQATDTQYF.

This clone has a single count. This sequence joins TRBV6-1 and TRBJ1-6; weak D call: TRBD1 (6 bases). Germline assignment: CDR1 MNHNS and CDR2 SASEGT. The CDR3 length is 15 residues. Trimming took 0 bases from V and 8 from J, leaving 11 bases between them. This CDR3 reads CASSEARGAHSPLHF. As DNA, the CDR3 is TGTGCCAGCAGTGAAGCTCGGGGGGCCCATTCACCCCTCCACTTT.

Note on this clone: The germline gene is not matched at one end of the junction; a read error may be the cause. The chain links TRBV29-1 to TRBJ2-1, with D uncertain. Germline CDR1 and CDR2: SQVTM and ANQGSEA. The CDR3 loop spans 10 amino acids. The CDR3 DNA is TGCAGCGTTGAAGAGGGATACTTGGTCTTC. This gives the protein CSVEEGYLVF.

This sequence joins TRBV5-1 and TRBJ2-5, with D hard to call. Looked up from germline, CDR1 is SGHRS and CDR2 is YFSETQ. This CDR3 has 15 residues. Trimming stripped 4 bases from V and 3 bases from J, with 16 bases between. This chain's CDR3 is CASSPTDLSKETQYF. The CDR3 bases are TGCGCCAGCAGCCCGACGGACCTTTCGAAAGAGACCCAGTACTTC.

This clone has only one observation. This rearrangement joins TRBV30 to TRBJ1-1, with 8 bases that match TRBD1. V shed 6 bases, J shed 6 bases, and the junction held 12 bases outside the gene matches. The germline gives CDR1 GTSNPN, CDR2 SVGIG (reference sequence). The CDR3 spans 14 residues. CDR3 sequence: CACPTPAGGAEAFF. CDR3 nucleotide sequence: TGTGCCTGCCCCACCCCGGCAGGGGGCGCTGAAGCTTTCTTT.

The rearrangement joins TRBV27 to TRBJ1-1; D is ambiguous. The CDR3 length is 14 residues. Germline V gene sequence: CDR1 MNHEY, CDR2 SMNVEV (reference sequence). V dropped 2 bases and J dropped 1 base, with 8 bases sitting between them. The CDR3 nucleotides read TGTGCCAGCAGTTTAGCGGTTACGAACACTGAAGCTTTCTTT. As protein: CASSLAVTNTEAFF.

The chain combines TRBV19 with TRBJ2-4; 7 nucleotides align to TRBD1. The CDR3 runs 12 residues. Germline trimming cut 4 bases from V and 15 bases from J; bases unmatched to any gene: 9. CDR1 and CDR2 (germline): LNHDA, SQIVND (reference sequence). CDR3 nucleotides: TGTGCCAGTAGTACACCTGACAGGGCGGCGTACTTC. It is translated as CASSTPDRAAYF.

This chain links TRBV7-8 with TRBJ2-2; TRBD1 might be the D (6 bases). Germline V gene sequence: CDR1 SGHVS, CDR2 FQNEAQ. This CDR3 has 17 residues. V lost 2 bases to trimming and J lost 4 bases, with 17 bases between them. CDR3 in amino acids: CASSLPGWGRGTGELFF. The CDR3 nucleotides are TGTGCCAGCAGCTTACCCGGGTGGGGGCGAGGCACCGGGGAGCTGTTTTTT.

The V and J genes are TRBV3-1 (or the pseudogene TRBV3-2) and TRBJ1-6; D is unresolved. V was trimmed by 6 bases and J by 0 bases, leaving 12 bases between them. The V gene's germline CDR1 is LGHDT and CDR2 YNNKEL (reference sequence). CDR3 size: 16 residues. The CDR3 DNA reads as TGTGCCAGCAGACCCAGCTTAAGCTCCTATAATTCACCCCTCCACTTT. Its translation is CASRPSLSSYNSPLHF.

The rearrangement joins TRBV21-1 to TRBJ1-5. TRBV21-1 is a listed pseudogene. The CDR3 is 19 amino acids. In DNA form, the CDR3 reads TGTGCCAGCAGCGGGAACGGGACGGAGACCCCCTATAGCAATCAGCCCCAGCATTTT. Translation: CASSGNGTETPYSNQPQHF.

V usage is TRBV6-1 and J usage is TRBJ1-4; 10 nucleotides line up with TRBD1. Germline V gene data show CDR1 as MNHNS and CDR2 as SASEGT. Trimming removed 3 bases from V and 7 bases from J; junction bases left unmatched: 5. The CDR3 totals 15 residues. Here the CDR3 reads CASSEGTGAGEKLFF. CDR3 bases: TGTGCCAGCAGTGAGGGGACAGGGGCGGGTGAAAAACTGTTTTTT.

This sequence joins TRBV11-2 and TRBJ2-1, with TRBD1 matching 8 bases. CDR1 and CDR2 from the germline V gene are SGHAT and FQNNGV. The junction had 7 bases not matched to a gene; V was cut back by 5 bases and J by 4 bases. The CDR3 runs 15 residues. The chain's CDR3 is CASSPGQGQYNEQFF. CDR3 nucleotide sequence: TGTGCCAGCAGCCCTGGACAGGGACAGTACAATGAGCAGTTCTTC.

Only one count was recorded for this clone. The chain couples TRBV7-2 to TRBJ1-1; 7 bases fit TRBD1. Germline V gene data show CDR1 as SGHTA and CDR2 as FQGNSA. V gave up 6 bases and J gave up 5 bases; unmatched junction bases: 9. CDR3 length: 14 amino acids. The CDR3 here is CASSIIQGHTEAFF. For the CDR3, the DNA is TGTGCCAGCAGTATAATACAGGGGCATACTGAAGCTTTCTTT.

The chain couples TRBV7-9 to TRBJ2-7, with D perhaps TRBD1 or TRBD2 (5 bases each). Trimming removed 8 bases from V and 3 bases from J, with 17 bases in between. The CDR3 runs to 14 residues. From germline, CDR1 is SEHNR and CDR2 FQNEAQ (reference sequence). For the CDR3, the DNA is TGTGCCAGCCGCCCCGAGGGGTTGCGCTACGAGCAGTACTTC. Translation: CASRPEGLRYEQYF.

In this sample, this clone turned up once. This chain uses TRBV21-1 with TRBJ1-2; TRBD1, as called in the table, went unchecked against the DNA. TRBV21-1 is a documented pseudogene. This CDR3 contains 19 residues. The CDR3: CASSKVATGDAVILYGYTF. CDR3 in DNA: TGTGCCAGCAGCAAAGTTGCGACAGGGGACGCGGTCATTCTCTATGGCTACACCTTC.

In this sample, this clone turned up once. This chain connects TRBV7-8 to TRBJ2-2; the match to TRBD2 covers 12 bases. With V trimmed by 1 base and J by 2 bases, 11 bases remained unmatched. This CDR3 is 20 amino acids long. Germline V gives CDR1 SGHVS, CDR2 FQNEAQ. CDR3 DNA sequence: TGTGCCAGCAGCTTAGGCCGACTACTAGCGGGGGGACCCAACACCGGGGAGCTGTTTTTT. As protein: CASSLGRLLAGGPNTGELFF. The full variable domain, with the rest looked up from reference TRBV7-8 and TRBJ2-2, is GAGVSQSPRYKVAKRGQDVALRCDPISGHVSLFWYQQALGQGPEFLTYFQNEAQLDKSGLPSDRFFAERPEGSVSTLKIQRTQQEDSAVYLCASSLGRLLAGGPNTGELFFGEGSRLTVL.